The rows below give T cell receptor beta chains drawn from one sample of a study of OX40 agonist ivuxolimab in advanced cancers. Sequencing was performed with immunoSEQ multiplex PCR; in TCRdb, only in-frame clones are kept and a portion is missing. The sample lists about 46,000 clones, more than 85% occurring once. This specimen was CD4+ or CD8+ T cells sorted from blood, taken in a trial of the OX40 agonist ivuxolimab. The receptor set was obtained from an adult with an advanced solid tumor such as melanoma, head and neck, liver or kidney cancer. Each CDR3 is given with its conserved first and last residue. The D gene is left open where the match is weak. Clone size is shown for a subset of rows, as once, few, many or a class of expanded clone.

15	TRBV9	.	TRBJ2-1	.	TGTGCCAGCAGCGTGCAGAGGAGCTCCTACAATGAGCAGTTCTTC	CASSVQRSSYNEQFF
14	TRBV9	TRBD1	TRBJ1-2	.	TGTGCCAGCAGCATACGGGACAGGGGCTATGGCTACACCTTC	CASSIRDRGYGYTF
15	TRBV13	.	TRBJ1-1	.	TGTGCCAGCAGCTTCATGGGCGCAGCGAACACTGAAGCTTTCTTT	CASSFMGAANTEAFF
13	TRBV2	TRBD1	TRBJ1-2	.	TGTGCCAGCAGCCCACAGGGGGCGAGGGGCTACACCTTC	CASSPQGARGYTF
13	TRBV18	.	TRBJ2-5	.	TGTGCCAGCTCACCCAGCGCCTTCGAGACCCAGTACTTC	CASSPSAFETQYF
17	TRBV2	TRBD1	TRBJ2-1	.	TGTGCCAGCAGTACCCCAGCGACAGGGAGTTTTAGCAATGAGCAGTTCTTC	CASSTPATGSFSNEQFF
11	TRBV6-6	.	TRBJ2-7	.	TGTGCCAGCACCCTTGGGGCACTCCCGTACTTC	CASTLGALPYF
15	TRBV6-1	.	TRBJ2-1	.	TGTGCCAGCTATGCCGCCCGGGGGCCTTACAATGAGCAGTTCTTC	CASYAARGPYNEQFF
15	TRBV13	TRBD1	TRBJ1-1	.	TGTGCCAGCAGCCCCTACTCGACAGGGGGGCATCTCGCTTTCTTT	CASSPYSTGGHLAFF
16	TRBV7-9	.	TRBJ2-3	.	TGTGCCAGCAGCCCGGGGGGCGGCCCGAGGACAGATACGCAGTATTTT	CASSPGGGPRTDTQYF
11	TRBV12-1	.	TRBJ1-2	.	TGTGCCAGCAGCTACGATTATGGCTACACCTTC	CASSYDYGYTF
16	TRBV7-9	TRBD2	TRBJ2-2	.	TGTGCCAGCAGCTTGACTAGCGGGAGGAACACCGGGGAGCTGTTTTTT	CASSLTSGRNTGELFF
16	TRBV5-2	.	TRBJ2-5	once	TGCGCCAGCAGCCAAATGCTAGCGGTGTACCAAGAGACCCAGTACTTC	CASSQMLAVYQETQYF
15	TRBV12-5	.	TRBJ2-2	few	TGTGCTAGTGGGAAAACTACCGAGGGTATCGGGGAGCTGTTTTTT	CASGKTTEGIGELFF
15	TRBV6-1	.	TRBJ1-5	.	TGTGCCAGCAGTGATGACTCAAGGCGGAACCAGCCCCAGCATTTT	CASSDDSRRNQPQHF
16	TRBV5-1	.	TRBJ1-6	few	TGCGCCAGCAGCTTGACGTTGGCAGGGCCTAATTCACCCCTCCACTTT	CASSLTLAGPNSPLHF
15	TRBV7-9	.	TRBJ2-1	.	TGTGCCAGCAGCTTAACCAACCGGGGCCACAATGAGCAGTTCTTC	CASSLTNRGHNEQFF
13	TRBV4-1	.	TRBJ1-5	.	TGCGCCAGCAGCCAAGAATTTCAGGGGTCCCAGCATTTT	CASSQEFQGSQHF
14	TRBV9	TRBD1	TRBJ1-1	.	TGTGCCAGCAGCGAGAAGACAGGGGTCACTGAAGCTTTCTTT	CASSEKTGVTEAFF
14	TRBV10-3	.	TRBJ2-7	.	TGTGCGACCACCGGGGGCCTGACATCCTACGAGCAGTACTTC	CATTGGLTSYEQYF
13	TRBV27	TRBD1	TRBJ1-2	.	TGTGCCAGCAGTTTTGGACAGGGGGACGGCTACACCTTC	CASSFGQGDGYTF
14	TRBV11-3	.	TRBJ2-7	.	TGTGCCAGCAGCTTAGGTCCGGGAAACTACGAGCAGTACTTC	CASSLGPGNYEQYF
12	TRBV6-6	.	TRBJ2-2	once	TGTGCCAGCAGCCCAAACACCGGGGAGCTGTTTTTT	CASSPNTGELFF
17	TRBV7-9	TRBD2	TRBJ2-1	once	TGTGCCAGCAGCGTGACTAGCGGGGGCCCTTCCTACAATGAGCAGTTCTTC	CASSVTSGGPSYNEQFF
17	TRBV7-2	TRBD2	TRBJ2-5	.	TGTGCCAGCAGCTTAGTATGGCGGGGGGGCCAGGGAGAGACCCAGTACTTC	CASSLVWRGGQGETQYF
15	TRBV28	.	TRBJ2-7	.	TGTGCCAGCAGTTCGCGGACCGGGGAACTCTACGAGCAGTACTTC	CASSSRTGELYEQYF
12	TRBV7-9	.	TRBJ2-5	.	TGTGCCAGCAGCTTAGGGGAATGGGGCCAGTACTTC	CASSLGEWGQYF
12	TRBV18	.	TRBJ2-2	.	TGTGCCACAGTCGTTCTGACCGGGGAGCTGTTTTTT	CATVVLTGELFF
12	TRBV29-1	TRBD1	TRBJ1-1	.	TGCAGCGTTGACGGGCAACGACAGGGGTCTTTCTTT	CSVDGQRQGSFF
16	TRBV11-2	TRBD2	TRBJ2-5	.	TGTGCCAGCAGCTTAGTTCCTAGCGGGGGCGTACAGACCCAGTACTTC	CASSLVPSGGVQTQYF
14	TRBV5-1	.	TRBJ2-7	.	TGCGCCAGCAGCGGAGGGGGGATCGCCTACGAGCAGTACTTC	CASSGGGIAYEQYF
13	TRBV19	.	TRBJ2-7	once	TGTGCCAGTAGTATGGGGGCATCCTACGAGCAGTACTTC	CASSMGASYEQYF
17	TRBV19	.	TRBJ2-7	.	TGTGCCAGTAGTCTAGAATTGGGACCGGGACTGTCCTACGAGCAGTACTTC	CASSLELGPGLSYEQYF
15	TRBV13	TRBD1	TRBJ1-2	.	TGTGCCAGCAGCACTAGGACAGGGGGCCACTATGGCTACACCTTC	CASSTRTGGHYGYTF
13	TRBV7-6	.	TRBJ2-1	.	TGTGCCAGCAGTCGTGACTACGACAATGAGCAGTTCTTC	CASSRDYDNEQFF
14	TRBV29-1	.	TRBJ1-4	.	TGCAGCGCCCTATCGGGGGGCTTCAATGAAAAACTGTTTTTT	CSALSGGFNEKLFF
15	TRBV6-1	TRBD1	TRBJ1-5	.	TGTGCCAGCAGTGGAACAGGGGTTGGAGTTCAGCCCCAGCATTTT	CASSGTGVGVQPQHF
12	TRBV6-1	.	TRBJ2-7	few	TGTGCCAGCAGTGACGGTTCCTACGAGCAGTACTTC	CASSDGSYEQYF
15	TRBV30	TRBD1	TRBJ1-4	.	TGTGCCTGGGGTGCGGACAGGGGAACTAATGAAAAACTGTTTTTT	CAWGADRGTNEKLFF
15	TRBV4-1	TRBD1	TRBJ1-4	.	TGCGCCAGCAGCCGTTGGACAGGGGGCGATGAAAAACTGTTTTTT	CASSRWTGGDEKLFF
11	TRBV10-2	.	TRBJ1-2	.	TGCGCCAGTGGCGGTGCGGAGGGCTACACCTTC	CASGGAEGYTF
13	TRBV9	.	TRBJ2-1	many	TGTGCCAGCTCGGCCCCGGGGTACAATGAGCAGTTCTTC	CASSAPGYNEQFF